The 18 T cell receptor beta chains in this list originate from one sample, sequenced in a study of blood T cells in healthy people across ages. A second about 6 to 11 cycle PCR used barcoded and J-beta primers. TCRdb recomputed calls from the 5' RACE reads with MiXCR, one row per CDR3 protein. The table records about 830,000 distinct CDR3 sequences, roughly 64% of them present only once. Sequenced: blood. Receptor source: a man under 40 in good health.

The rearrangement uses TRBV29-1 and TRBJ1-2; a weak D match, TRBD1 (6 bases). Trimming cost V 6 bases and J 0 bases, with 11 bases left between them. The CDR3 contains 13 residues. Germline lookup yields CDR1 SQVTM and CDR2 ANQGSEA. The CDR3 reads CSVKGGPNYGYTF. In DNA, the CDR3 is TGCAGCGTCAAGGGGGGACCTAACTATGGCTACACCTTC.

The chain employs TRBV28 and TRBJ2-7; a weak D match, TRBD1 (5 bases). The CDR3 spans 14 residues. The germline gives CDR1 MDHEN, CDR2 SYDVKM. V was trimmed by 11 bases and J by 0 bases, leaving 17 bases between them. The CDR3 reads CAATDRLSSYEQYF. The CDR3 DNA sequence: TGTGCCGCGACTGACAGACTTAGCTCCTACGAGCAGTACTTC.

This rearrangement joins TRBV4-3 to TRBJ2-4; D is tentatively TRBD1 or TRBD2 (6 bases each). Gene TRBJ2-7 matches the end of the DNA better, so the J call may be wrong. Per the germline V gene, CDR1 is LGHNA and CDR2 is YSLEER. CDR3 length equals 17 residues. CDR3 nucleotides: TGCGCCAGCAGCCAAGATGAGGGGGGCGGGAAGGCAGACGAGCAGTACTTC. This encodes CASSQDEGGGKADEQYF.

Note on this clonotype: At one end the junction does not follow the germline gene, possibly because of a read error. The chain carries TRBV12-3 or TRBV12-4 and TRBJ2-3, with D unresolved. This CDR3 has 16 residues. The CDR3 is CASSLRRYLSTDTQYF. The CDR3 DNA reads TGTGCCAGCAGTTTGCGGCGCTACTTGAGCACAGATACGCAGTATTTC.

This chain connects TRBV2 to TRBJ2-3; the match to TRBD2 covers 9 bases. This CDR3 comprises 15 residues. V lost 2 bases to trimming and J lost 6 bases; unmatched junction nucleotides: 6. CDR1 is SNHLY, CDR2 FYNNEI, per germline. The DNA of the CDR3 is TGTGCCAGCAGTGAAACTCTAGCGGGGACTGATACGCAGTATTTT. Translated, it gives CASSETLAGTDTQYF.

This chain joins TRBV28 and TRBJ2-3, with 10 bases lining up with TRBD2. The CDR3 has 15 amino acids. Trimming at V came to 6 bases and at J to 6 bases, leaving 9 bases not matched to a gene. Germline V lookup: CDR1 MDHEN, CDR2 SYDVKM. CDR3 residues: CASRPTSGARDTQYF. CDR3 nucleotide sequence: TGTGCCAGCAGACCCACTAGCGGGGCCCGGGATACGCAGTATTTT.

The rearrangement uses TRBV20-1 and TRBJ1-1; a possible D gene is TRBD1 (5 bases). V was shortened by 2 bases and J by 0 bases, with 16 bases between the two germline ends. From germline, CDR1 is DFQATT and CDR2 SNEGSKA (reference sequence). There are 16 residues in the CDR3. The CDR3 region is CSARIGGGGMNTEAFF. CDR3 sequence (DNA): TGCAGTGCTAGAATAGGCGGGGGGGGGATGAACACTGAAGCTTTCTTT.

Here the CDR3 DNA reads TGTGCCAGCAGCTTGCTGTCGGGACAGACAGATACGCAGTATTTT. Amino acid sequence: CASSLLSGQTDTQYF. This chain joins TRBV5-6 and TRBJ2-3, with TRBD1 matching 7 bases. V shed 1 base and J 3 bases; nucleotides not matched to a gene: 5. The germline V gene encodes CDR1 SGHDT and CDR2 YYEEEE. The CDR3 is 15 residues long.

The CDR3, as DNA: TGTGCCAGCAGCTTAGTAGACAGGGTCAATCAGCCCCAGCATTTT. Translated: CASSLVDRVNQPQHF. V and J are TRBV7-2 and TRBJ1-5; 7 nucleotides line up with TRBD1. The ends lost 1 base at V and 3 bases at J; junction bases unmatched: 3. CDR1 and CDR2 from the germline V gene are SGHTA and FQGNSA. The CDR3 sequence is 15 residues long.

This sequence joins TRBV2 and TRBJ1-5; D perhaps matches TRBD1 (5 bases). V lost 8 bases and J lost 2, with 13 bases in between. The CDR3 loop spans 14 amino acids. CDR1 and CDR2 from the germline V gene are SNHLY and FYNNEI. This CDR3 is CASGGDQGNQPQHF. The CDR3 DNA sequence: TGTGCCAGCGGAGGGGACCAAGGCAATCAGCCCCAGCATTTT.

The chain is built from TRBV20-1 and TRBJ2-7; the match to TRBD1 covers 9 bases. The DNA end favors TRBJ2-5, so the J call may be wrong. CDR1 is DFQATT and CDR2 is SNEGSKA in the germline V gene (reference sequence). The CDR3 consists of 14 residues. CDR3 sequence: CSADPQGAGETQYF. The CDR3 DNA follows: TGCAGCGCGGATCCACAGGGGGCCGGAGAGACCCAGTACTTC.

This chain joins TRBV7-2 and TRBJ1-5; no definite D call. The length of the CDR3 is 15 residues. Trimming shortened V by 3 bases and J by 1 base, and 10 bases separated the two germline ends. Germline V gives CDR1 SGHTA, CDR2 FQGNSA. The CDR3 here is CASSFLEGSNQPQHF. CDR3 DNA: TGTGCCAGCAGCTTTCTTGAAGGGAGCAATCAGCCCCAGCATTTT.

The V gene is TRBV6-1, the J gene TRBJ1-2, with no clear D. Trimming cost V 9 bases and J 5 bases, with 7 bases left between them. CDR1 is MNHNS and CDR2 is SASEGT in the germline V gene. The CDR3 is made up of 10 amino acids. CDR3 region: CASFQYGYTF. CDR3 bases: TGTGCCAGTTTTCAGTATGGCTACACCTTC.

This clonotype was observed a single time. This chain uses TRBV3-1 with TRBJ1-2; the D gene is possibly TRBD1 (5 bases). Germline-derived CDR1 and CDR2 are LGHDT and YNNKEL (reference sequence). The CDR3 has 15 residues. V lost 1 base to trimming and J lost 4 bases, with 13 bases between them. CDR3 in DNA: TGTGCCAGCAGCCAAGGCGAGGGGACCTTCTATGGCTACACCTTC. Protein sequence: CASSQGEGTFYGYTF.

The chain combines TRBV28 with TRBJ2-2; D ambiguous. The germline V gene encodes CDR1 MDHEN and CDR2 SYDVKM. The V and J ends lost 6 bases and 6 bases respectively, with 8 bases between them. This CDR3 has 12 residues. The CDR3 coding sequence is TGTGCCAGCAGGGAGTATCCCGGGGAGCTGTTTTTT. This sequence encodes CASREYPGELFF. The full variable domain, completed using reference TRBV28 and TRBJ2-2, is DVKVTQSSRYLVKRTGEKVFLECVQDMDHENMFWYRQDPGLGLRLIYFSYDVKMKEKGDIPEGYSVSREKKERFSLILESASTNQTSMYLCASREYPGELFFGEGSRLTVL.

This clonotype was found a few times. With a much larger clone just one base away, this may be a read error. In DNA, the CDR3 is TGTGCCAGCAGCGTGACTACAGGCTCGGGGCAGTACTTC. Translation gives CASSVTTGSGQYF. The rearrangement links TRBV11-2 to TRBJ2-5; D is tentatively TRBD1 or TRBD2 (5 bases each). V was cut by 5 bases and J by 11 bases, with 18 bases left in between. The CDR3 has 13 amino acids. Germline V CDR1 and CDR2: SGHAT, FQNNGV.

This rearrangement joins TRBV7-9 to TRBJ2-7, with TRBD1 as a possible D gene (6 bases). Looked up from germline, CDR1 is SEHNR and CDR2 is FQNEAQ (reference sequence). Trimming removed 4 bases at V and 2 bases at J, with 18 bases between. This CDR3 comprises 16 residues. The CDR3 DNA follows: TGTGCCAGCAGCTCGCCTCAGGGGAGCCCCACCTACGAGCAGTACTTC. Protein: CASSSPQGSPTYEQYF. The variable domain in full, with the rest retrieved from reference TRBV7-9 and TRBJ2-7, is DTGVSQNPRHKITKRGQNVTFRCDPISEHNRLYWYRQTLGQGPEFLTYFQNEAQLEKSRLLSDRFSAERPKGSFSTLEIQRTEQGDSAMYLCASSSPQGSPTYEQYFGPGTRLTVT.

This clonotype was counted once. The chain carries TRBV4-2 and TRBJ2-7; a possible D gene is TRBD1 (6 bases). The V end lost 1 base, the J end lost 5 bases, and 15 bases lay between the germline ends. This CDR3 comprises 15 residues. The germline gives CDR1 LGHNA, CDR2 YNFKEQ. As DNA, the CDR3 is TGTGCCAGCAGCCAAGTCACAGGGTACCAGGACGAGCAGTACTTC. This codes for CASSQVTGYQDEQYF.